This TCR beta chain was recorded in a study of beta chain features in type 1 diabetes listed by TCRdb under 2018. Background for the entire study: Patients and healthy donors did not differ in mean age, gender distribution, total cell number or subset yield. A total of roughly 100 million sorted cells were examined across all samples, and the number of cells per subset was strongly correlated with RNA yield. The study compared TCRB repertoires of sorted circulating CD4+ T cell subsets between recently diagnosed type 1 diabetes patients and matched healthy donors. Whereas all 28 donors provided naive and central memory subsets, regulatory and stem cell-like memory subsets were isolated from just 8 patients and roughly 8 healthy donors.

Study-wide findings and limitations: A moderate but significant shortening of TCRB CDR3 length was observed in type 1 diabetes patients in all four CD4+ subsets. PCR might favor shorter templates, but patient and control samples were amplified and corrected together, so any skew would affect both groups equally. Patients with type 1 diabetes made fewer insertions and deleted more nucleotides at VDJ recombination sites, implying thymic rearrangement abnormalities. The naive, central memory and regulatory TCRB repertoires appeared to resemble one another more closely among patients than among healthy donors. Sequencing cDNA rather than genomic DNA could over-represent highly expressing activated cells, although activation and CD3 levels did not differ between groups. Only small numbers of individuals were included in the HLA sub-analyses, which left unresolved whether HLA type had any influence on TCRB rearrangement.

Trimming removed 6 bases from V and 5 bases from J; the gene matches leave 5 bases unexplained. The CDR3 runs 14 amino acids, cysteine and phenylalanine included. The kept DNA is CDR3 alone, 42 bases in frame from the first base. As encoded in the germline V gene, CDR1 is KGHSH while CDR2 is LQKENI. Each donor gave one peripheral blood draw, averaging around 0.11 L, which was collected into heparinised tubes. Naive, central memory, regulatory and stem cell-like memory CD4+ T cells were sorted on a BD FACSAria II using a panel including CD45RO, CCR7, CD25, CD127, CD95 and CD27. Every sorted population had a purity above 95%. PBMCs were isolated immediately by Lymphoprep density gradient centrifugation and stained directly without culture. So that batch effects would be minimized, each experiment stained and sorted samples in pairs, pairing one healthy donor with one patient. A few counts support this clone. Its antigen is not yet known. The input lacks base qualities; no much larger clone sits a single base away.

The entire isolated RNA was reverse transcribed using the High Capacity cDNA Reverse Transcription Kit, and thus expressed TCRB transcripts were sequenced. Naive, central memory and regulatory T cell samples underwent deep immunoSEQ sequencing, averaging about 3.3 million total reads per sample. Sorted cells were lysed in RLT buffer and RNA was extracted with DNase-treated RNeasy Micro or Mini kits, depending on cell number. Each cell subset was processed on its own to prevent cross-contamination, while patient and healthy donor samples were processed together. Using the immunoSEQ multiplex PCR, TCRB sequences were amplified from cDNA into 87-bp fragments spanning the CDR3 region. Sequencing of the amplicons was done on the Illumina HiSeq platform. The paper's processing steps were these. Synthetic template baselines were used to correct PCR bias computationally, reads within Hamming distance 2 were collapsed, and singletons that could not be merged were discarded. Reads were aligned against IMGT so that V, D and J genes, CDR3 length and insertions or deletions at six rearrangement sites could be assigned. Clonotype counts were normalized to sorted cell number within each subset before computing true diversity and Gini coefficients with the tcR R package. The overlap coefficient, calculated on TCRB nucleotide sequences, was used to measure repertoire sharing. In TCRdb, the immuneACCESS table is reduced to in-frame sequences with V and J assigned. These tables do not hold every clone; where another copy was compared, an unresolved V gene accounts for under half, and the others remain unexplained. That table supplies the V and J calls and clone size; D and trimming were determined from the DNA. Present in this sample are roughly 300,000 clones, roughly 9% of which were seen just once. The top ten clones comprise 1% of the sample.

The sample taken for sequencing was central memory CD4+ T cells from blood. Here the chain combines TRBV18 and TRBJ2-2; TRBD1 lines up with 8 middle nucleotides. The clonotype was recovered from a man aged 25 to 40 with type 1 diabetes. The CDR3 in this case is CASSGTGETGELFF. The DNA sequence is TGTGCCAGCTCGGGGACAGGAGAAACCGGGGAGCTGTTTTTT.